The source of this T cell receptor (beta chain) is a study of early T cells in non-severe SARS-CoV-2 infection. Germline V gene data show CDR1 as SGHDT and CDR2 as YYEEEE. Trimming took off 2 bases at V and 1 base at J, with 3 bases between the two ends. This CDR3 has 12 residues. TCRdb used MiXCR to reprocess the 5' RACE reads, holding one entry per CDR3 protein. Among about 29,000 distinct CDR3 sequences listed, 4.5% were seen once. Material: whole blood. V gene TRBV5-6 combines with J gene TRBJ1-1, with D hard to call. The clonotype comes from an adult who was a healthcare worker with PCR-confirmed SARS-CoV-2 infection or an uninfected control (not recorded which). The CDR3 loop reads CASSFQNTEAFF. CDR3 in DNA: TGTGCCAGCAGCTTTCAGAACACTGAAGCTTTCTTT.